What follows are 27 T cell receptor beta chains derived from one specimen sequenced in a study of cytomegalovirus exposure and HLA in healthy donors. The assay was immunoSEQ multiplex PCR, and TCRdb's table has in-frame clones only and misses some. This table has 180,000 or so clones, approximately 89% appearing once. The sequenced sample was PBMCs. The source of these receptors is a young man in good health and CMV-seropositive.

This clone was counted once. The chain joins TRBV6-1 to TRBJ2-7; 9 nucleotides align to TRBD1. The CDR3 extends over 15 amino acids. The junction had 9 bases not matched to a gene; V was cut back by 6 bases and J by 3 bases. Per germline, CDR1 MNHNS and CDR2 SASEGT. The CDR3 loop is CASSPRQGGFYEQYF. DNA of the CDR3: TGTGCCAGCAGCCCGAGACAGGGGGGTTTCTACGAGCAGTACTTC.

The chain carries TRBV30 and TRBJ1-5; perhaps TRBD1 as D (5 bases). The germline V and J ends were trimmed by 3 bases and 6 bases, with 12 bases remaining between them. CDR3 length: 13 amino acids. The germline V gene encodes CDR1 GTSNPN and CDR2 SVGIG (reference sequence). The CDR3 nucleotides are TGTGCCTGGAGGGGACGGGTGTCTCAGCCCCAGCATTTT. It specifies CAWRGRVSQPQHF.

This chain joins TRBV12-5 and TRBJ1-5; D gene ambiguous. CDR1 and CDR2 (germline): LGHNT, FRNRAP. V lost 4 bases and J 4 bases, leaving 5 bases between the germline ends. The CDR3 consists of 12 residues. The DNA of the CDR3 is TGTGCTAGTGGTTCCCTGAATCAGCCCCAGCATTTT. Translation: CASGSLNQPQHF.

This clone was seen a single time. The chain carries TRBV5-4 and TRBJ1-2; D unclear. V lost 4 bases to trimming and J lost 12 bases, with 19 bases between them. Per the germline V gene, CDR1 is SGHNT and CDR2 is YYREEE (reference sequence). The CDR3 covers 13 residues. The CDR3 region is CASSADKYHTDTF. The DNA of the CDR3 is TGTGCCAGCAGCGCTGACAAATATCACACGGACACCTTC.

The chain combines TRBV25-1 with TRBJ2-3, with TRBD1 matching 8 bases. This CDR3 has 14 amino acids. V dropped 6 bases and J dropped 2; count of bases not matched to a gene: 4. CDR1 MGHDK and CDR2 SYGVNS come from the germline V gene. DNA for the CDR3: TGTGCCAGCAGCCGGGACAGGTCCACAGATACGCAGTATTTT. It encodes CASSRDRSTDTQYF.

V gene TRBV10-3 combines with J gene TRBJ2-7; unclear D gene. Germline CDR1 ENHRY, CDR2 SYGVKD. Trimming took off 0 bases at V and 0 bases at J, with 3 bases between the two ends. This CDR3 has 13 residues. The CDR3 DNA reads TGTGCCATCAGTGAGTCTCGCTCCTACGAGCAGTACTTC. Its protein product is CAISESRSYEQYF.

This clone appeared a single time. The chain is built from TRBV6-1 and TRBJ2-2, with no clear D. Germline CDR1 MNHNS, CDR2 SASEGT. The CDR3 loop spans 14 amino acids. Trimming pared 3 bases from V and 2 bases from J, leaving 7 bases between. The CDR3 here is CASSEGRNTGELFF. The CDR3 coding sequence is TGTGCCAGCAGTGAGGGCAGAAACACCGGGGAGCTGTTTTTT.

This chain joins TRBV6-4 and TRBJ1-2, with 9 bases identical to TRBD1. Germline CDR1 is MRHNA and CDR2 is SNTAGT. The CDR3 spans 17 residues. The V and J ends lost 0 bases and 8 bases, in that order; junction bases with no gene match: 13. The CDR3 spells CASSDSTPGQGLRGYTF. The CDR3 DNA follows: TGTGCCAGCAGTGACTCGACCCCGGGACAGGGTTTAAGGGGCTACACCTTC.

This clone was observed a handful of times. The chain is built from TRBV5-1 and TRBJ1-1, with TRBD1 matching 8 bases. The CDR3 consists of 15 residues. Germline V CDR1 and CDR2: SGHRS, YFSETQ. J was trimmed by 7 bases and V by 4 bases; bases with no gene match: 12. The CDR3 nucleotides are TGCGCCAGCAGCGCCAGACAGGGGCCTGCCGTTGAAGCTTTCTTT. Protein product: CASSARQGPAVEAFF.

This chain links TRBV6-5 with TRBJ2-1, with TRBD1 identical over 11 bases. Germline V gives CDR1 MNHEY, CDR2 SVGAGI. The J segment lost 8 bases and the V segment lost 5 bases, leaving 8 bases of the junction unmatched. This CDR3 spans 15 amino acids. CDR3 loop: CASSTRDRGADEQFF. Here the CDR3 DNA reads TGTGCCAGCAGTACCCGGGACAGGGGGGCGGATGAGCAGTTCTTC.

The chain couples TRBV11-3 to TRBJ2-3, with D perhaps TRBD2 (5 bases). This CDR3 is built from 15 residues. Germline V CDR1 and CDR2: SGHNT, YENEEA. V gave up 8 bases and J gave up 2 bases, with 17 bases separating them. CDR3 residues: CASSRVGGLTDTQYF. CDR3 DNA sequence: TGTGCCAGCTCCCGGGTCGGCGGGCTCACAGATACGCAGTATTTT.

A few counts support this clone. The chain carries TRBV9 and TRBJ2-2; D might be TRBD1 or TRBD2, each matching 7 bases. The V end was cut by 0 bases, the J end by 7 bases, with 13 bases between. The CDR3 runs 15 residues. The germline CDR1 and CDR2 sequences are SGDLS and YYNGEE. The CDR3 bases are TGTGCCAGCAGCGTAGAGGGACAGCGGGGCGGGGAGCTGTTTTTT. It translates to CASSVEGQRGGELFF.

The chain uses TRBV14 and TRBJ1-1, with 7 bases identical to TRBD1. The CDR3 totals 14 residues. V lost 4 bases to trimming and J lost 4 bases; unmatched junction nucleotides: 6. CDR1 and CDR2 (germline): SGHDN, FVKESK. CDR3 in amino acids: CASSPDRLGTEAFF. The CDR3 region has the DNA TGTGCCAGCAGCCCGGACAGGTTGGGCACTGAAGCTTTCTTT. The full variable domain, rest sourced from reference TRBV14 and TRBJ1-1, is EAGVTQFPSHSVIEKGQTVTLRCDPISGHDNLYWYRRVMGKEIKFLLHFVKESKQDESGMPNNRFLAERTGGTYSTLKVQPAELEDSGVYFCASSPDRLGTEAFFGQGTRLTVV.

The chain carries TRBV13 and TRBJ2-3; tentatively, D is TRBD2 (5 bases). Per germline, CDR1 PRHDT and CDR2 FYEKMQ (reference sequence). This CDR3 contains 10 residues. V lost 8 bases to trimming and J lost 8 bases, with 8 bases between them. The CDR3 spells CASARVTQYF. The CDR3 DNA reads as TGTGCCAGCGCGAGGGTTACGCAGTATTTT.

The chain combines TRBV19 with TRBJ2-7, with D unclear. The CDR3 extends over 13 amino acids. V was shortened by 6 bases and J by 3 bases, with 12 bases between the two germline ends. The V gene's germline CDR1 is LNHDA and CDR2 SQIVND (reference sequence). The CDR3 nucleotides are TGTGCCAGTAGCCCTCCTACGGGCTACGAGCAGTACTTC. The encoded protein is CASSPPTGYEQYF.

The rearrangement links TRBV6-5 to TRBJ2-2; D unresolved. Germline V gives CDR1 MNHEY, CDR2 SVGAGI. The CDR3 is 14 amino acids. Trimming stripped 9 bases from V and 3 bases from J, with 14 bases between. The CDR3 bases are TGTGCCAGTTTGCGGCAGCCAGACACCGGGGAGCTGTTTTTT. This gives the protein CASLRQPDTGELFF.

The chain carries TRBV19 and TRBJ1-2; D gene uncertain. Germline CDR1 reads LNHDA; CDR2 reads SQIVND (reference sequence). V lost 2 bases to trimming and J lost 4 bases, with 11 bases between them. This CDR3 has 14 amino acids. The CDR3 nucleotides read TGTGCCAGTAGTATACGCCAGAACCTCTATGGCTACACCTTC. This codes for CASSIRQNLYGYTF.

V is TRBV5-6 and J is TRBJ2-2, with 7 bases aligning to TRBD1. The V segment lost 2 bases and the J segment 2 bases; nucleotides outside the gene matches: 3. The length of the CDR3 is 15 residues. Looked up from germline, CDR1 is SGHDT and CDR2 is YYEEEE. CDR3 sequence: CASSFPGGNTGELFF. The CDR3 DNA sequence: TGTGCCAGCAGCTTCCCAGGGGGTAACACCGGGGAGCTGTTTTTT.

This chain joins TRBV5-1 and TRBJ2-7; D tentatively fits TRBD1 or TRBD2 (5 bases each). The ends were cut back, 0 bases at V and 2 bases at J, with 9 bases in the middle. This CDR3 is built from 14 residues. Germline CDR1 and CDR2: SGHRS and YFSETQ. CDR3: CASSLAGTPYEQYF. Written as DNA, the CDR3 is TGCGCCAGCAGCTTGGCCGGGACGCCCTACGAGCAGTACTTC.

The CDR3 sequence is CASSLRDGNEQYF. CDR3 DNA: TGCGCCAGCAGCTTGCGGGATGGCAACGAGCAGTACTTC. This chain joins TRBV5-1 and TRBJ2-7; D perhaps matches TRBD2 (5 bases). The CDR3 covers 13 residues. The germline V gene encodes CDR1 SGHRS and CDR2 YFSETQ. V was pared by 1 base and J by 5 bases, with 10 bases between.

V and J are TRBV18 and TRBJ2-2; D assignment may be TRBD1 or TRBD2 (5 bases each). There are 15 residues in the CDR3. Germline V gives CDR1 KGHSH, CDR2 LQKENI. Trimming pared 3 bases from V and 6 bases from J, leaving 14 bases between. The CDR3 spells CASSPEGLLSGELFF. The CDR3, as DNA: TGTGCCAGCTCACCCGAGGGGCTCCTCTCCGGGGAGCTGTTTTTT.

Comment on this clone: The same CDR3 arises from other DNA sequences in this sample as well. This sequence joins TRBV19 and TRBJ2-7; 9 nucleotides align to TRBD1. The length of the CDR3 is 13 residues. The junction had 0 bases not matched to a gene; V was cut back by 6 bases and J by 0 bases. Germline loops: CDR1 LNHDA, CDR2 SQIVND (reference sequence). CDR3 in amino acids: CASRDRGSYEQYF. DNA of the CDR3: TGTGCCAGTAGGGACAGGGGCTCCTACGAGCAGTACTTC.

This chain connects TRBV12-5 to TRBJ2-7; D is undetermined. Germline CDR1 reads LGHNT; CDR2 reads FRNRAP. The V and J ends lost 3 bases and 3 bases respectively, with 3 bases between them. This CDR3 has 11 residues. The DNA for the CDR3 is TGTGCTAGTGGTTTACACTACGAGCAGTACTTC. It translates to CASGLHYEQYF.

V is TRBV6-5 and J is TRBJ1-2, with unresolved D. V shed 4 bases and J shed 4 bases, with 13 bases lying between them. Germline V gives CDR1 MNHEY, CDR2 SVGAGI. There are 14 residues in the CDR3. CDR3 bases: TGTGCCAGCAGTTCCGACGGAGGATCCTATGGCTACACCTTC. Translated: CASSSDGGSYGYTF.

The chain couples TRBV18 to TRBJ1-5; 8 bases agree with TRBD1. Germline V gives CDR1 KGHSH, CDR2 LQKENI. After removal of 2 bases from V and 6 bases from J, the junction contained 12 bases not matched to a gene. The CDR3 extends over 17 amino acids. The CDR3 coding sequence is TGTGCCAGCTCACCAGGCTCTGGACAGGGAATGAGTCAGCCCCAGCATTTT. Protein product: CASSPGSGQGMSQPQHF.

The V and J genes are TRBV29-1 and TRBJ2-4, with 7 bases matching TRBD1. The CDR3 has 16 residues. In germline, CDR1 is SQVTM, CDR2 ANQGSEA. V shed 4 bases and J 4 bases; nucleotides not matched to a gene: 13. CDR3 amino acids: CSVAIGGPRLKNIQYF. The CDR3 bases are TGCAGCGTTGCAATAGGGGGCCCTAGATTGAAAAACATTCAGTACTTC.

The V gene is TRBV7-9, the J gene TRBJ2-7; D gene uncertain. With 1 base removed from V and 3 bases from J, the gap between germline ends came to 10 bases. The germline CDR1 and CDR2 sequences are SEHNR and FQNEAQ (reference sequence). The CDR3 extends over 14 amino acids. CDR3 DNA: TGTGCCAGCAGCTTAGGAATCGAAGGCTACGAGCAGTACTTC. Translation gives CASSLGIEGYEQYF.